The 27 T cell receptor beta chains below all came from one sample that was sequenced in a study of T cells in Graves' hyperthyroidism and ophthalmopathy. The investigators amplified TCR beta CDR3 regions from RNA transcripts. TCR CDR3 regions were first amplified by RT-PCR with HTBI primers. TCRdb processed the multiplex PCR reads anew with MiXCR; each CDR3 protein has one entry. Of about 380,000 distinct CDR3 sequences in the sample, about 18% were seen once. What was sequenced was blood. The receptors shown here come from a man between 18 and 29 years old with Graves' ophthalmopathy.

Note on this clonotype: One end of the junction fails to match germline, which may point to a read error. The V and J genes are TRBV3-1 and TRBJ2-5; no reliable D call. Germline V CDR1 and CDR2: LGHDT, YNNKEL (reference sequence). The CDR3 consists of 12 residues. The chain's CDR3 is CASSQDLAPRNF. The CDR3 DNA sequence: TGTGCCAGCAGCCAAGATTTGGCCCCGAGGAACTTC.

This chain connects TRBV19 to TRBJ2-7; a possible D gene is TRBD1 (6 bases). The CDR3 spans 14 residues. Germline CDR1 LNHDA, CDR2 SQIVND (reference sequence). V shed 2 bases and J shed 3 bases, with 11 bases lying between them. CDR3: CASSIRGQSYEQYF. The CDR3 nucleotides read TGTGCCAGTAGTATAAGAGGACAGAGCTACGAGCAGTACTTC.

This clonotype appeared a few times. The rearrangement links TRBV13 to TRBJ2-5, with a possible D match to TRBD2 (6 bases). CDR1 and CDR2 (germline): PRHDT, FYEKMQ (reference sequence). Trimming took 8 bases from V and 4 from J, leaving 14 bases between them. This CDR3 has 13 residues. In DNA form, the CDR3 reads TGTGCCAGCGCGAGCGGGTCAGGAGAGACCCAGTACTTC. Amino acid sequence: CASASGSGETQYF.

The sample holds many counts of this clonotype. This chain joins TRBV3-1 and TRBJ2-1; 11 bases agree with TRBD2. Germline values: CDR1 LGHDT, CDR2 YNNKEL (reference sequence). CDR3 length: 17 residues. V was clipped by 0 bases and J by 4 bases; unmatched bases: 5. The CDR3 coding sequence is TGTGCCAGCAGCCAAGAAGGGACTAGCGGTACATACAATGAGCAGTTCTTC. This translates into CASSQEGTSGTYNEQFF.

The table lists this clonotype with many counts. This chain connects TRBV6-1 to TRBJ1-1, with a tentative D call TRBD1 (6 bases). The germline CDR1 and CDR2 sequences are MNHNS and SASEGT. The V gene lost 3 bases and the J gene lost 1 base, with 15 bases spanning the gap. The CDR3 contains 16 residues. Written as DNA, the CDR3 is TGTGCCAGCAGTGAGCCACGACGGGGGGCGAACACTGAAGCTTTCTTT. It yields the protein CASSEPRRGANTEAFF.

A few counts support this clonotype. This chain uses TRBV5-1 with TRBJ1-4; D is uncertain. Germline V CDR1 and CDR2: SGHRS, YFSETQ. V shed 8 bases and J shed 4 bases, with 9 bases lying between them. CDR3 length: 12 residues. The DNA for the CDR3 is TGCGCCAGTAAAGAGAATAATGAAAAACTGTTTTTT. Translated, it gives CASKENNEKLFF. The full variable domain, rest sourced from reference TRBV5-1 and TRBJ1-4, is KAGVTQTPRYLIKTRGQQVTLSCSPISGHRSVSWYQQTPGQGLQFLFEYFSETQRNKGNFPGRFSGRQFSNSRSEMNVSTLELGDSALYLCASKENNEKLFFGSGTQLSVL.

The rearrangement links TRBV2 to TRBJ1-2; tentative D call: TRBD1 (5 bases). Germline-derived CDR1 and CDR2 are SNHLY and FYNNEI. Trimming took off 5 bases at V and 7 bases at J, with 17 bases between the two ends. The CDR3 is 14 amino acids. The CDR3 reads CASSLQEPSGGYTF. In nucleotides, the CDR3 is TGTGCCAGCAGTTTACAGGAGCCCTCGGGTGGCTACACCTTC.

The chain's CDR3 is CASSTDRRVYNEQFF. The CDR3, as DNA: TGTGCCAGCAGCACAGACAGGAGGGTCTACAATGAGCAGTTCTTC. This sequence joins TRBV11-1 and TRBJ2-1, with D perhaps matching TRBD1 or TRBD2 (6 bases each). Germline assignment: CDR1 SGHAT and CDR2 FQDESV (reference sequence). V was pared by 5 bases and J by 3 bases, with 14 bases between. This CDR3 contains 15 residues.

This clonotype has at least ten counts. V is TRBV6-1 and J is TRBJ1-5, with TRBD1 as a possible D gene (5 bases). The V end was cut by 5 bases, the J end by 7 bases, with 18 bases between. The CDR3 contains 15 residues. Germline CDR1 is MNHNS and CDR2 is SASEGT. The CDR3 DNA sequence: TGTGCCAGCAGTCCCGGTCCAGGCGAGGGGCAGCCCCAGCATTTT. It codes for CASSPGPGEGQPQHF.

The chain couples TRBV5-8 to TRBJ2-7; D unresolved. The V end lost 9 bases, the J end lost 1 base, and 14 bases lay between the germline ends. CDR1 SGHTS and CDR2 YDEGEE come from the germline V gene. This CDR3 is 13 amino acids long. The CDR3 DNA is TGTGCCACGCGGTCGAAGGAGTCCTACGAGCAGTACTTC. This gives the protein CATRSKESYEQYF.

This clonotype was seen only a few times. The chain links TRBV6-1 to TRBJ1-2; D gene uncertain. Looked up from germline, CDR1 is MNHNS and CDR2 is SASEGT. The CDR3 is made up of 16 amino acids. Trimming stripped 5 bases from V and 4 bases from J, with 20 bases between. The CDR3 nucleotides are TGTGCCAGCAGTCCCATGGACGGGCCAAGAGGCTATGGCTACACCTTC. It translates to CASSPMDGPRGYGYTF.

This clonotype was recorded many times. The chain couples TRBV6-1 to TRBJ1-2; no reliable D call. Per the germline V gene, CDR1 is MNHNS and CDR2 is SASEGT. This CDR3 has 16 amino acids. V gave up 2 bases and J gave up 3 bases, with 16 bases separating them. The CDR3 region is CASSEFQLHGDYGYTF. For the CDR3, the DNA is TGTGCCAGCAGTGAATTCCAGCTCCATGGGGACTATGGCTACACCTTC.

This clonotype was recorded at least ten times. The genes are TRBV11-2 and TRBJ2-7, with D perhaps matching TRBD2 (6 bases). The CDR3 length is 15 residues. The germline V gene encodes CDR1 SGHAT and CDR2 FQNNGV. Trimming took 2 bases from V and 3 from J, leaving 14 bases between them. CDR3 sequence reads: CASSLTGLAFYEQYF. The CDR3 coding sequence is TGTGCCAGCAGCTTAACGGGACTCGCCTTCTACGAGCAGTACTTC.

V and J are TRBV18 and TRBJ1-1; maybe TRBD1 (5 bases). Germline V gene lookup returns CDR1 KGHSH and CDR2 LQKENI. This CDR3 is 18 amino acids long. The V end lost 3 bases, the J end lost 3 bases, and 23 bases lay between the germline ends. Here the CDR3 reads CASSPNSMAAGGYTEAFF. CDR3 DNA: TGTGCCAGCTCACCTAACTCGATGGCTGCCGGGGGGTACACTGAAGCTTTCTTT.

In this sample, this clonotype turned up many times. This chain connects TRBV5-1 to TRBJ1-1; tentatively, D is TRBD1 (5 bases). The CDR3 covers 16 residues. Per germline, CDR1 SGHRS and CDR2 YFSETQ. The V and J ends lost 3 bases and 4 bases respectively, with 19 bases between them. CDR3 in amino acids: CASSYPWDGGPTEAFF. As DNA, the CDR3 is TGCGCCAGCAGCTACCCCTGGGACGGAGGCCCCACTGAAGCTTTCTTT.

This clonotype has at least ten counts. The genes are TRBV12-3 or TRBV12-4 and TRBJ1-2; D is undetermined. The CDR3 has 15 amino acids. Trimming shortened V by 7 bases and J by 6 bases, and 21 bases separated the two germline ends. This CDR3 is CASTTQPTGMDGYTF. In nucleotides, the CDR3 is TGTGCCAGCACCACCCAACCTACCGGGATGGATGGCTACACCTTC.

The V gene is TRBV28, the J gene TRBJ1-4, with 8 bases identical to TRBD1. The CDR3 length is 17 residues. Germline CDR1 MDHEN, CDR2 SYDVKM. Trimming removed 1 base from V and 3 bases from J; junction bases left unmatched: 7. The CDR3 DNA follows: TGTGCCAGCAGTTTATATCAGGGGGCGGCGGCTAATGAAAAACTGTTTTTT. Translating gives CASSLYQGAAANEKLFF.

This clonotype was counted ten times or more. V gene TRBV20-1 combines with J gene TRBJ1-1; no clear D gene. From germline, CDR1 is DFQATT and CDR2 SNEGSKA (reference sequence). Trimming left V 0 bases short and J 1 base short, with 6 bases between. This CDR3 has 13 residues. The CDR3 coding sequence is TGCAGTGCTAGAGATACGAAGAACACTGAAGCTTTCTTT. This translates into CSARDTKNTEAFF.

The sample holds a few counts of this clonotype. The V gene is TRBV9, the J gene TRBJ2-7; no definite D call. The CDR3 extends over 14 amino acids. Germline CDR1 and CDR2: SGDLS and YYNGEE. Trimming removed 3 bases from V and 2 bases from J, with 12 bases in between. DNA of the CDR3: TGTGCCAGCAGCGGTCCGGGTGGCACCTACGAGCAGTACTTC. It specifies CASSGPGGTYEQYF.

Ten or more counts support this clonotype. The genes are TRBV14 and TRBJ1-1; D gene unclear. V dropped 0 bases and J dropped 1 base, with 6 bases sitting between them. The CDR3 has 14 residues. Germline CDR1 reads SGHDN; CDR2 reads FVKESK. The CDR3 sequence is CASSQETPNTEAFF. The DNA for the CDR3 is TGTGCCAGCAGCCAAGAAACTCCGAACACTGAAGCTTTCTTT.

This clonotype was seen repeatedly, ten times or more. The chain recombines TRBV2 with TRBJ1-1; tentatively, D is TRBD1 (5 bases). Trimming pared 10 bases from V and 1 base from J, leaving 16 bases between. This CDR3 region has 14 residues. CDR1 and CDR2 from the germline V gene are SNHLY and FYNNEI. The CDR3 DNA reads TGTGCCAATAGGGCGGGGCTACGGAACACTGAAGCTTTCTTT. Residues: CANRAGLRNTEAFF.

This clonotype was counted only a few times. The chain links TRBV6-1 to TRBJ2-5; 8 positions match TRBD2. Per germline, CDR1 MNHNS and CDR2 SASEGT. Trimming took 5 bases from V and 5 from J; bases not matched to a gene: 10. The CDR3 has 15 amino acids. Here the CDR3 reads CASSPTGTSLETQYF. The CDR3 DNA follows: TGTGCCAGCAGTCCAACCGGGACTAGTCTCGAGACCCAGTACTTC.

The table lists this clonotype with many counts. The V call is TRBV12-3 or TRBV12-4, the J call TRBJ2-5; either TRBD1 or TRBD2 may fit D (5 bases each). Trimming pared 6 bases from V and 5 bases from J, leaving 16 bases between. CDR3 size: 14 residues. The CDR3: CASSPNSEGETQYF. CDR3 coding DNA: TGTGCCAGCAGCCCCAACTCCGAGGGGGAGACCCAGTACTTC.

The chain employs TRBV20-1 and TRBJ2-7; 12 positions agree with TRBD1. This CDR3 region has 15 residues. Germline lookup yields CDR1 DFQATT and CDR2 SNEGSKA (reference sequence). V gave up 0 bases and J gave up 7 bases; unmatched junction bases: 7. CDR3 protein: CSARDEGQGAEEQYF. Here the CDR3 DNA reads TGCAGTGCTAGAGATGAGGGACAGGGGGCAGAGGAGCAGTACTTC.

This clonotype was counted at least ten times. V gene TRBV2 combines with J gene TRBJ1-2, with 8 bases identical to TRBD1. CDR3 length equals 18 residues. The V and J ends lost 4 bases and 4 bases, in that order; junction bases with no gene match: 17. The germline V gene encodes CDR1 SNHLY and CDR2 FYNNEI. CDR3 amino acids: CASSGGDPDREHTYGYTF. In DNA form, the CDR3 reads TGTGCCAGCAGTGGGGGGGATCCGGACAGGGAACATACCTATGGCTACACCTTC.

At least ten counts were recorded for this clonotype. The V and J genes are TRBV11-2 and TRBJ2-2; 7 bases agree with TRBD1. The ends lost 5 bases at V and 7 bases at J; junction bases unmatched: 4. This CDR3 is 13 amino acids long. CDR1 and CDR2 from the germline V gene are SGHAT and FQNNGV. The CDR3 protein is CASSPQGHGELFF. The CDR3 nucleotides read TGTGCCAGCAGCCCACAGGGGCACGGGGAGCTGTTTTTT.

Notes on this clonotype: With a much larger clone just one base away, this may be a read error. The rearrangement links TRBV28 to TRBJ2-5; 10 nucleotides match TRBD1. Germline V gives CDR1 MDHEN, CDR2 SYDVKM. This CDR3 is 16 amino acids long. The CDR3 coding sequence is TGTGTCAGCAGTTCCCTCGGACAGGGGGGGTTTGGGACCCAGTACTTC. This translates into CVSSSLGQGGFGTQYF.